This TCR beta chain derives from a study of blood T cell repertoires in COVID-19. Study information: There were acute and convalescent COVID-19 samples, and they came from the United States, Italy and Spain. Nucleic acid was either cDNA or gDNA, and it came from T cells, B-cell-depleted T cells, or PBMCs.

Trimming took off 3 bases at V and 7 bases at J, with 13 bases between the two ends. Germline assignment: CDR1 SEHNR and CDR2 FQNEAQ (reference sequence). CDR3 length: 15 amino acids. The method was immunoSEQ multiplex PCR; TCRdb's version includes in-frame clones alone and lacks a portion of them. The sample includes roughly 140,000 clones, about four fifths of them seen just once. Material: peripheral blood. The receptor's source is an older man with acute or convalescent COVID-19. The chain is built from TRBV7-9 and TRBJ1-6; no reliable D call. CDR3: CASSFGGAMNSPLHF. DNA for the CDR3: TGTGCCAGCAGCTTCGGTGGAGCCATGAATTCACCCCTCCACTTT. Together with reference TRBV7-9 and TRBJ1-6, the CDR3 gives the full variable domain: DTGVSQNPRHKITKRGQNVTFRCDPISEHNRLYWYRQTLGQGPEFLTYFQNEAQLEKSRLLSDRFSAERPKGSFSTLEIQRTEQGDSAMYLCASSFGGAMNSPLHFGNGTRLTVT.